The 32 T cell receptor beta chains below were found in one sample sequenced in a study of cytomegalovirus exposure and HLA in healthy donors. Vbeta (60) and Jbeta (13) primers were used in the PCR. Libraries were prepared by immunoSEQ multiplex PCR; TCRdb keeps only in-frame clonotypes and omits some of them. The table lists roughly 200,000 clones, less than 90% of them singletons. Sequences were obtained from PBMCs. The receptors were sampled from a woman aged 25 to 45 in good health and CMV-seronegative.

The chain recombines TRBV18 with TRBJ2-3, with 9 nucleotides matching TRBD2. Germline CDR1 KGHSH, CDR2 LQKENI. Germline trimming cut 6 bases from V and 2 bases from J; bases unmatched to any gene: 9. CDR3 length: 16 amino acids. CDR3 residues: CASSPLAGTFTDTQYF. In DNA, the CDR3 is TGTGCCAGCTCGCCTCTAGCGGGGACCTTCACAGATACGCAGTATTTT. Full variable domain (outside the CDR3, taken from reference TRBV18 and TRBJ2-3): NAGVMQNPRHLVRRRGQEARLRCSPMKGHSHVYWYRQLPEEGLKFMVYLQKENIIDESGMPKERFSAEFPKEGPSILRIQQVVRGDSAAYFCASSPLAGTFTDTQYFGPGTRLTVL.

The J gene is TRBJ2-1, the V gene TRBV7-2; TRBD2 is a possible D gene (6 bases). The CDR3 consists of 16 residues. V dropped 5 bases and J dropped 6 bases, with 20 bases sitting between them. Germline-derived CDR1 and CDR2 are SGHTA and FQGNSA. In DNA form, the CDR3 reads TGTGCCAGCAGCCCAATGGCATTAGGTAGCGGCAATGAGCAGTTCTTC. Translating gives CASSPMALGSGNEQFF. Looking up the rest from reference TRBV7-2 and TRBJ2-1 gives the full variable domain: GAGVSQSPSNKVTEKGKDVELRCDPISGHTALYWYRQSLGQGLEFLIYFQGNSAPDKSGLPSDRFSAERTGGSVSTLTIQRTQQEDSAVYLCASSPMALGSGNEQFFGPGTRLTVL.

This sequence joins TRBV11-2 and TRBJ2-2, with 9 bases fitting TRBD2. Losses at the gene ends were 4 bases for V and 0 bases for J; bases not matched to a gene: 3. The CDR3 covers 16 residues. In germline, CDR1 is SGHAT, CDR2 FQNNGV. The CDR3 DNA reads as TGTGCCAGCAGCTCTCTAGCGGGACCGAACACCGGGGAGCTGTTTTTT. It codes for CASSSLAGPNTGELFF.

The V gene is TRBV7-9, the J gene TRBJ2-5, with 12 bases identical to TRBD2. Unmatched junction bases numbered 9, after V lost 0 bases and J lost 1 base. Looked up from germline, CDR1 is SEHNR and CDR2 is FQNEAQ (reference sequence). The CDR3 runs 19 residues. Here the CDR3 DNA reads TGTGCCAGCAGCTTAGCGCGTCCTAGCGGGAGGGCCCTCCAAGAGACCCAGTACTTC. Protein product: CASSLARPSGRALQETQYF.

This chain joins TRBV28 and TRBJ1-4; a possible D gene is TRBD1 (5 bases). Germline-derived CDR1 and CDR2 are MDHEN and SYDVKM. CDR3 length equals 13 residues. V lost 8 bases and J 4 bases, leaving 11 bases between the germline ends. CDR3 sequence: CASRAGINEKLFF. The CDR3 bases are TGTGCCAGCCGAGCAGGGATTAATGAAAAACTGTTTTTT.

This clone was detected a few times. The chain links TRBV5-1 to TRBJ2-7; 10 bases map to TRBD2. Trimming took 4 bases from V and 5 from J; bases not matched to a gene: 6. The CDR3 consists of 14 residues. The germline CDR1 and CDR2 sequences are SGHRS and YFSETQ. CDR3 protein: CASSPGLATDEQYF. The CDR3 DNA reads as TGCGCCAGCAGCCCGGGACTAGCGACCGACGAGCAGTACTTC.

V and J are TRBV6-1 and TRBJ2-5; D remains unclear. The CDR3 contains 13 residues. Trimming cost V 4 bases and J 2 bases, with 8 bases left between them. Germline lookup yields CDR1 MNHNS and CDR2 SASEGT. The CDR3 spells CASSVLLQETQYF. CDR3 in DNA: TGTGCCAGCAGTGTCCTCCTTCAAGAGACCCAGTACTTC.

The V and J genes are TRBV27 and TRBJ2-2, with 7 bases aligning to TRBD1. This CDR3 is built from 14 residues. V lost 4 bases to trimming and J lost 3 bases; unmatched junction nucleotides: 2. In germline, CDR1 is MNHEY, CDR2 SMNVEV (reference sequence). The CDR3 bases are TGTGCCAGCAGTTCCGACAGGGACACCGGGGAGCTGTTTTTT. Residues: CASSSDRDTGELFF.

CDR3 residues: CASREGVGGQETQYF. The DNA of the CDR3 is TGTGCCAGCAGGGAAGGGGTAGGGGGCCAAGAGACCCAGTACTTC. The genes are TRBV4-2 and TRBJ2-5, with D tentatively TRBD1 (6 bases). The CDR3 contains 15 residues. Trimming took off 6 bases at V and 1 base at J, with 15 bases between the two ends. CDR1 and CDR2 (germline): LGHNA, YNFKEQ.

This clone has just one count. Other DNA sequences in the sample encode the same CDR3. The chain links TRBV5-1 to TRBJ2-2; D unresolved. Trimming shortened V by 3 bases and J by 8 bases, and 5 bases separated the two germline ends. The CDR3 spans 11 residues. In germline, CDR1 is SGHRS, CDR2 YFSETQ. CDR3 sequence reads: CASSSTGELFF. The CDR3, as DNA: TGCGCCAGCAGCTCCACAGGGGAGCTGTTTTTT.

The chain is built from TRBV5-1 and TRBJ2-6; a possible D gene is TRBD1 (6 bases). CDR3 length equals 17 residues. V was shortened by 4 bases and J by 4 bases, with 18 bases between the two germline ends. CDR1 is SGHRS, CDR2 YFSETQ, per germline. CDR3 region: CASSLTQGAGGANVLTF. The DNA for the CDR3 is TGCGCCAGCAGCCTAACACAGGGAGCCGGCGGGGCCAACGTCCTGACTTTC.

CDR3 DNA: TGTGCCACCAGCAGGGTACGGGATGAGCAGTTCTTC. Translating gives CATSRVRDEQFF. This chain joins TRBV15 and TRBJ2-1; D remains unclear. This CDR3 comprises 12 residues. With 3 bases removed from V and 8 bases from J, the gap between germline ends came to 8 bases. The V gene's germline CDR1 is LNHNV and CDR2 YYDKDF (reference sequence).

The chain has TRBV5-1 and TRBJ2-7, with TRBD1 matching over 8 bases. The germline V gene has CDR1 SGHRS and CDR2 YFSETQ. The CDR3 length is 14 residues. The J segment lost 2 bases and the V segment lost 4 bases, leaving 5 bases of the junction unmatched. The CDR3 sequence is CASSPGQGPYEQYF. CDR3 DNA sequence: TGCGCCAGCAGCCCCGGACAGGGACCCTACGAGCAGTACTTC.

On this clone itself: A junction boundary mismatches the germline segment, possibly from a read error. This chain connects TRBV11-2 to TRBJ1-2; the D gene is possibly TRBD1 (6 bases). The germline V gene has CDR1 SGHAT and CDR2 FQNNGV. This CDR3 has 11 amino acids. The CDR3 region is CASSPGQLYAF. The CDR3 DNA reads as TGTGCCAGCAGCCCTGGACAGCTTTACGCCTTC.

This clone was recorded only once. For the CDR3, the DNA is TGTGCCAGCACCCCCCGGGGGAAAGGGACTGGAAACACCATATATTTT. Translated, it gives CASTPRGKGTGNTIYF. The genes are TRBV21-1 and TRBJ1-3. TRBV21-1 is a pseudogene segment. The CDR3 is 16 residues long.

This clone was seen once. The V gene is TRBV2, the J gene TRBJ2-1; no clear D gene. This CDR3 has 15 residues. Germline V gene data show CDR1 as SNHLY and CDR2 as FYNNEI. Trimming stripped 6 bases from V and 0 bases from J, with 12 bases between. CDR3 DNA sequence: TGTGCCAGCAGCTCAGCGACCTACTCCTACAATGAGCAGTTCTTC. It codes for CASSSATYSYNEQFF.

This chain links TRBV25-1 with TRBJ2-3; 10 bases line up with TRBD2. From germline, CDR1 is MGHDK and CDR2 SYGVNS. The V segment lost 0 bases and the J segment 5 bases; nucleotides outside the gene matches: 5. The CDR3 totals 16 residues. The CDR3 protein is CASSEYSGGVEDTQYF. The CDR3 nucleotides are TGTGCCAGCAGTGAATACAGCGGGGGGGTTGAAGATACGCAGTATTTT.

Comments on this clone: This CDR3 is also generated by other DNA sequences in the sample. CDR3 protein: CASSPGTGDNEQYF. The CDR3 bases are TGTGCCAGCTCACCGGGGACAGGGGATAACGAGCAGTACTTC. The chain is built from TRBV18 and TRBJ2-7, with 10 positions matching TRBD1. This CDR3 has 14 residues. Losses at the gene ends were 3 bases for V and 5 bases for J; bases not matched to a gene: 4. Germline values: CDR1 KGHSH, CDR2 LQKENI.

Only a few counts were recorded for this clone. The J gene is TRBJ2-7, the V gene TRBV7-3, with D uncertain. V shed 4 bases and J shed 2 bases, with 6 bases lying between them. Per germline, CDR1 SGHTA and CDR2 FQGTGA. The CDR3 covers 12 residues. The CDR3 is CASSSLTYEQYF. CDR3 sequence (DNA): TGTGCCAGCAGCTCCCTTACCTACGAGCAGTACTTC.

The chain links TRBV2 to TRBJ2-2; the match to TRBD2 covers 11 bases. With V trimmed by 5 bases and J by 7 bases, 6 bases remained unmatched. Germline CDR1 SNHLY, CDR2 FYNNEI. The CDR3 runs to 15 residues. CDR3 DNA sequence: TGTGCCAGCAGTCTGACTAGCGGGGACGTCGGGGAGCTGTTTTTT. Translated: CASSLTSGDVGELFF. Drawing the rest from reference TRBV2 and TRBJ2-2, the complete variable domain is EPEVTQTPSHQVTQMGQEVILRCVPISNHLYFYWYRQILGQKVEFLVSFYNNEISEKSEIFDDQFSVERPDGSNFTLKIRSTKLEDSAMYFCASSLTSGDVGELFFGEGSRLTVL.

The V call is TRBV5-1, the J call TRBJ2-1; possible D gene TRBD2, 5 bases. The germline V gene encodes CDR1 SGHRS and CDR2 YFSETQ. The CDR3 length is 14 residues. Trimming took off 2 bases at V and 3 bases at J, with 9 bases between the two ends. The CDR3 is CASSFSEGYNEQFF. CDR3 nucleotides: TGCGCCAGCAGCTTTTCAGAGGGCTACAATGAGCAGTTCTTC.

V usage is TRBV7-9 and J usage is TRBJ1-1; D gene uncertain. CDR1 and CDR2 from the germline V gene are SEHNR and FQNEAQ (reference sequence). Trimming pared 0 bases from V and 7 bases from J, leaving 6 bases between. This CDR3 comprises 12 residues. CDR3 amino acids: CASSLANGEAFF. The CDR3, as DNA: TGTGCCAGCAGCTTAGCCAACGGTGAAGCTTTCTTT. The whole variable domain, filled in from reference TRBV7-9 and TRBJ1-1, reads DTGVSQNPRHKITKRGQNVTFRCDPISEHNRLYWYRQTLGQGPEFLTYFQNEAQLEKSRLLSDRFSAERPKGSFSTLEIQRTEQGDSAMYLCASSLANGEAFFGQGTRLTVV.

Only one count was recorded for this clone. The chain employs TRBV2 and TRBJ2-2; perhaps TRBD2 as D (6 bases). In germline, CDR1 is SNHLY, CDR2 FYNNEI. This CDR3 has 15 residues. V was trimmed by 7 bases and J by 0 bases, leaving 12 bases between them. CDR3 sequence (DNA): TGTGCCAGCAAGCGCGCTAGCGCGAACACCGGGGAGCTGTTTTTT. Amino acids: CASKRASANTGELFF. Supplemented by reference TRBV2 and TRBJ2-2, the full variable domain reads EPEVTQTPSHQVTQMGQEVILRCVPISNHLYFYWYRQILGQKVEFLVSFYNNEISEKSEIFDDQFSVERPDGSNFTLKIRSTKLEDSAMYFCASKRASANTGELFFGEGSRLTVL.

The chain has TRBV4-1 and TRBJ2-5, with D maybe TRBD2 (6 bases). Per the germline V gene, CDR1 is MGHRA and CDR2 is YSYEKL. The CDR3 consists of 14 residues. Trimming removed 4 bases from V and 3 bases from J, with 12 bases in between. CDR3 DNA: TGCGCCAGCAGCCGACGGGAGCTGGAAGAGACCCAGTACTTC. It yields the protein CASSRRELEETQYF.

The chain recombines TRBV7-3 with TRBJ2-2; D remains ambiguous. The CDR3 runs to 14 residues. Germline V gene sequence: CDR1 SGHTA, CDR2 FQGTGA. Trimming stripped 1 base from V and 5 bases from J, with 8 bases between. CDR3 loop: CASSLMGVTGELFF. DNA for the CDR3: TGTGCCAGCAGCTTAATGGGCGTTACCGGGGAGCTGTTTTTT.

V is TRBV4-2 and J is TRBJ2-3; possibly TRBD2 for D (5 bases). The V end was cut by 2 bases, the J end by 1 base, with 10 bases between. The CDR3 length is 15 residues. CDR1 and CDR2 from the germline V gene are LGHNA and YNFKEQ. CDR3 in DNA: TGTGCCAGCAGCCAACAGCGGACCGGCACAGATACGCAGTATTTT. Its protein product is CASSQQRTGTDTQYF.

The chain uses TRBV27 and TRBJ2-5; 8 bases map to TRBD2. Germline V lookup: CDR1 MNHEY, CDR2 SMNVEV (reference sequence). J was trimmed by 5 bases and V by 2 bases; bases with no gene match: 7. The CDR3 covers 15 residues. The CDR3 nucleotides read TGTGCCAGCAGTTTAACGGGAGGGTTCGTGGAGACCCAGTACTTC. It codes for CASSLTGGFVETQYF.

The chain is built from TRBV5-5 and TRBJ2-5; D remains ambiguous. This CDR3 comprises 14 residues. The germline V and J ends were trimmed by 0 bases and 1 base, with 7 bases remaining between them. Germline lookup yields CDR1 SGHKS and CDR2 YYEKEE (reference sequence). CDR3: CASSLATFQETQYF. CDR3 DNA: TGTGCCAGCAGCTTGGCCACATTCCAAGAGACCCAGTACTTC.

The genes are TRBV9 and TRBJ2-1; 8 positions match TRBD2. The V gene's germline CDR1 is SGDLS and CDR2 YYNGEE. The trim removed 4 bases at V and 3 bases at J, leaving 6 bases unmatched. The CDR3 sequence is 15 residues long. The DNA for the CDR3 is TGTGCCAGCAGCCTACTAGCGGAGGTCTACAATGAGCAGTTCTTC. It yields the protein CASSLLAEVYNEQFF.

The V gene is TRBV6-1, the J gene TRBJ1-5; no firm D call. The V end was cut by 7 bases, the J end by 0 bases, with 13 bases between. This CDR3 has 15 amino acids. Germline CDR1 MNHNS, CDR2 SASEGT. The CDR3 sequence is CASNRVLYSNQPQHF. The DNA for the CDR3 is TGTGCCAGCAATCGAGTCCTTTATAGCAATCAGCCCCAGCATTTT.

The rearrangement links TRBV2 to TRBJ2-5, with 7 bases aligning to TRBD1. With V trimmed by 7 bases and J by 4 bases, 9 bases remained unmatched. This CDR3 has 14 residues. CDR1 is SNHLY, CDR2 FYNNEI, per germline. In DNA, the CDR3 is TGTGCCAGCACCCCCGACAGGGAAGGAGAGACCCAGTACTTC. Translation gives CASTPDREGETQYF.

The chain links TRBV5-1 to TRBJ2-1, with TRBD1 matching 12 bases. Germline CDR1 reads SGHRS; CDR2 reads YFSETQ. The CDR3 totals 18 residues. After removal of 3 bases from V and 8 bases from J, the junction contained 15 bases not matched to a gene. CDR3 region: CASSSPGQGAPYRHEQFF. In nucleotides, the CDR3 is TGCGCCAGCAGCTCACCGGGACAGGGGGCCCCTTATCGCCATGAGCAGTTCTTC.